This TCR beta chain was captured in a study of T cells after yellow fever vaccination. The wider study: Any fraction with a low cell number was prepared using SMART-Seq v4 Ultra Low Input. Overall study results and limits: Weaker overall was a secondary response that nonetheless peaked faster, on day 5 versus 15. The booster response re-showed most primary clones: approximately 95% CD4, more than 80% CD8.

This clonotype was observed many times. Its specificity is not known. 5'RACE template switching added a universal primer site and UMIs to TCR cDNA. TCRdb fed the 5' RACE reads into MiXCR, producing one record per CDR3 protein. The table records over 150,000 distinct CDR3 sequences, approximately 6.7% of them present only once. CDR1 and CDR2 (germline): SGHAT, FQNNGV. The length of the CDR3 is 13 residues. V lost 6 bases and J 6 bases, leaving 13 bases between the germline ends. The TCR originated in a man aged 18 to 30 who received the YFV17D yellow fever vaccine. Sample: CD4+ T cells sorted from PBMCs, taken less than 6 days after the first yellow fever vaccination. This chain connects TRBV11-2 to TRBJ2-3, with no clear D. The CDR3 spells CASRLLKRDTQYF. CDR3 nucleotide sequence: TGTGCCAGCAGACTATTGAAGAGGGATACGCAGTATTTT.